This T cell receptor (beta chain) originates from a study of blood T cell repertoires in COVID-19. Whole-study context: Sample material is recorded as cDNA or gDNA derived from T cells, B-cell-depleted T cells, or PBMCs.

The CDR3 contains 12 residues. Germline V gives CDR1 PRHDT, CDR2 FYEKMQ (reference sequence). After removal of 5 bases from V and 11 bases from J, the junction contained 5 bases not matched to a gene. Clones were sequenced by immunoSEQ multiplex PCR, and TCRdb holds only the in-frame ones, with some missing. The data hold 70,000 to 80,000 clones, with more than 75% observed a single time. The rearrangement joins TRBV13 to TRBJ1-1; 10 nucleotides agree with TRBD1. The source material was peripheral blood. The TCR was taken from a human donor in a cohort sampled during active COVID-19. CDR3 residues: CASSPDRGQAFF. The DNA for the CDR3 is TGTGCCAGCAGCCCAGACAGGGGGCAGGCTTTCTTT.